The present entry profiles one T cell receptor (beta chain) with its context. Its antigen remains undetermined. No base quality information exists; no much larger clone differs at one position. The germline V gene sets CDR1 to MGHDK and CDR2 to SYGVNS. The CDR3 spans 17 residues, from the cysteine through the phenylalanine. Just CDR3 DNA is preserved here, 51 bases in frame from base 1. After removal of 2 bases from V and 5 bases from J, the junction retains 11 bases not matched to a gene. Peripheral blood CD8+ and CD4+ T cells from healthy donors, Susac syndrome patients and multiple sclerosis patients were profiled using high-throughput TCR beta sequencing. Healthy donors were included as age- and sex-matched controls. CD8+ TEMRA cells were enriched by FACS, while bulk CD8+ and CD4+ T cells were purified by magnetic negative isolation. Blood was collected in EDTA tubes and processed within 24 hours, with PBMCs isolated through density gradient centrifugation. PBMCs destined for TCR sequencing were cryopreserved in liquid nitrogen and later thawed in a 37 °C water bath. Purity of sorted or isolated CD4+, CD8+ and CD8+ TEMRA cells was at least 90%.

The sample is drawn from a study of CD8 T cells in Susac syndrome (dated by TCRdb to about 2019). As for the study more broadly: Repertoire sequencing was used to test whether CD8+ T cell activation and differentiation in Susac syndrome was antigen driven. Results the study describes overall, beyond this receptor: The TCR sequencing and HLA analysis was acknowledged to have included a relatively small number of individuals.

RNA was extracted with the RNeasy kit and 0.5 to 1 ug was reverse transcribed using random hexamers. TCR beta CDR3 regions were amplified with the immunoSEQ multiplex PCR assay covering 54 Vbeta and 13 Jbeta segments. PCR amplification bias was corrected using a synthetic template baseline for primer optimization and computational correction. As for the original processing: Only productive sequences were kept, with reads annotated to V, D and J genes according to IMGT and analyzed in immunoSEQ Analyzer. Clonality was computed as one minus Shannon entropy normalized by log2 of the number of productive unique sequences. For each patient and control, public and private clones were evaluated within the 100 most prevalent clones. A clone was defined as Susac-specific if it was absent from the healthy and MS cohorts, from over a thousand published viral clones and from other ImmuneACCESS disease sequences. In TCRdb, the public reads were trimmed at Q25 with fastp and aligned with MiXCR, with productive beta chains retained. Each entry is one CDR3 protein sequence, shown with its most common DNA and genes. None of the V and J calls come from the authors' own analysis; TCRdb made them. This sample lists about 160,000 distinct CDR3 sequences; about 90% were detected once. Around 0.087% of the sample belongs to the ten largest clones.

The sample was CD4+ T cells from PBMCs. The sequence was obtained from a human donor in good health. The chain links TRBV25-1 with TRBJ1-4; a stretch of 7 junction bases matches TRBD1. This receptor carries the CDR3 CASSEKGAGTENEKLFF. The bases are TGTGCCAGCAGTGAAAAGGGGGCTGGAACAGAGAATGAAAAACTGTTTTTT.